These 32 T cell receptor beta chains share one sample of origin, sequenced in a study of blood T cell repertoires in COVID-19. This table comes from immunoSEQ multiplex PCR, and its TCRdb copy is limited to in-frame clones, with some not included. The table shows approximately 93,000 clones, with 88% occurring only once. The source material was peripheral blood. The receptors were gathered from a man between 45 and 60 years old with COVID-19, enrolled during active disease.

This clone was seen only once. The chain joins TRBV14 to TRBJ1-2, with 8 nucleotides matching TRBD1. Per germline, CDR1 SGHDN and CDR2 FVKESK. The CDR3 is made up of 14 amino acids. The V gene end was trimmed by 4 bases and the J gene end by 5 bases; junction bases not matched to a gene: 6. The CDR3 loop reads CASSLSGTGYGYTF. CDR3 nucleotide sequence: TGTGCCAGCAGCCTTTCCGGGACAGGTTATGGCTACACCTTC. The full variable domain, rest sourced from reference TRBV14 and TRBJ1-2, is EAGVTQFPSHSVIEKGQTVTLRCDPISGHDNLYWYRRVMGKEIKFLLHFVKESKQDESGMPNNRFLAERTGGTYSTLKVQPAELEDSGVYFCASSLSGTGYGYTFGSGTRLTVV.

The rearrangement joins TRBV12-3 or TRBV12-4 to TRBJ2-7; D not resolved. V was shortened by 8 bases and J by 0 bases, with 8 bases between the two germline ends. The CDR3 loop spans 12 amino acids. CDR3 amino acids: CASGLSSYEQYF. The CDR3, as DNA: TGTGCCAGCGGGCTAAGCTCCTACGAGCAGTACTTC.

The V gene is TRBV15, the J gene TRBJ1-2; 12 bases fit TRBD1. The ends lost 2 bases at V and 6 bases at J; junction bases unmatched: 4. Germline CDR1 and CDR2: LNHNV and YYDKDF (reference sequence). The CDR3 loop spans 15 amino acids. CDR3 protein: CATSRRGTGGNGYTF. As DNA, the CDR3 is TGTGCCACCAGCAGACGAGGGACAGGGGGCAATGGCTACACCTTC.

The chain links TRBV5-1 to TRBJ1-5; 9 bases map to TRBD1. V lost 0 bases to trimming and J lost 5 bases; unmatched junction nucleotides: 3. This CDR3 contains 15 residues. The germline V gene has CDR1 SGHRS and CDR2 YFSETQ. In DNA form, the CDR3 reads TGCGCCAGCAGCTTGGGGGACAGGGCCTATCAGCCCCAGCATTTT. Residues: CASSLGDRAYQPQHF.

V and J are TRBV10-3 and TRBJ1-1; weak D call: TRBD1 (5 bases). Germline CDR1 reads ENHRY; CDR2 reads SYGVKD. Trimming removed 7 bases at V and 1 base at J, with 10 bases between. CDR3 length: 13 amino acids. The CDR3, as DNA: TGTGCCATCACGGGGGGAAAGAACACTGAAGCTTTCTTT. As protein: CAITGGKNTEAFF.

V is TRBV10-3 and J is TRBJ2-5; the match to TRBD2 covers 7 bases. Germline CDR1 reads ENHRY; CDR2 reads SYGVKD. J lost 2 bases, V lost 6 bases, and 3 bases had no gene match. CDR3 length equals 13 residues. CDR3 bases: TGTGCCATCAGGGCGGGGGAGCAAGAGACCCAGTACTTC. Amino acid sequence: CAIRAGEQETQYF.

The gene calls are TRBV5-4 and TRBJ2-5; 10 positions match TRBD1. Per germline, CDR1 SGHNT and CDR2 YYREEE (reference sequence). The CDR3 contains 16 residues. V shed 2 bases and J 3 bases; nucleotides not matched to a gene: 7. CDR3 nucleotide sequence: TGTGCCAGCAGCTTCTACCCCGGGACAGGGGAAGAGACCCAGTACTTC. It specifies CASSFYPGTGEETQYF.

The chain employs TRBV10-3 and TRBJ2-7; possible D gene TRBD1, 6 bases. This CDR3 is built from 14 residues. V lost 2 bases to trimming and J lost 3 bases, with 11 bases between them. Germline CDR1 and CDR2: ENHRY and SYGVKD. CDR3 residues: CAISEVGQSYEQYF. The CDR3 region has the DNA TGTGCCATCAGTGAGGTCGGACAGAGCTACGAGCAGTACTTC.

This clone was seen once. The CDR3 region is CASSPPVTF. The CDR3 DNA is TGTGCCAGCAGCCCACCGGTCACCTTC. The rearrangement uses TRBV7-9 and TRBJ1-2; D not resolved. Germline CDR1 SEHNR, CDR2 FQNEAQ (reference sequence). There are 9 residues in the CDR3. V lost 5 bases, J lost 13 bases, and 8 bases lay in between.

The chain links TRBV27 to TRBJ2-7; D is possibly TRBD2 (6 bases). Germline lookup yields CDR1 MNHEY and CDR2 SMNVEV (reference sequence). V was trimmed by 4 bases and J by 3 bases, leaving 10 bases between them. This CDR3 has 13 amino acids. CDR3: CASSSGEDYEQYF. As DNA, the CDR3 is TGTGCCAGCAGTTCCGGGGAGGACTACGAGCAGTACTTC.

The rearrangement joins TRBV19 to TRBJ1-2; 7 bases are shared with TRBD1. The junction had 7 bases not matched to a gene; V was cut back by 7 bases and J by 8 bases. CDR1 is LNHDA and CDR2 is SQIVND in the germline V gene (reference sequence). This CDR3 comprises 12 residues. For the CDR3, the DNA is TGTGCCAGTAAACAGCTAGGGGGCGGCTACACCTTC. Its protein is CASKQLGGGYTF.

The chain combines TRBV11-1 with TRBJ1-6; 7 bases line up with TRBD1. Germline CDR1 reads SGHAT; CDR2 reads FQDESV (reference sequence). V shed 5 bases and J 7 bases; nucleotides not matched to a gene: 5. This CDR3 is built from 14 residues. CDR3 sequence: CASSPGTANSPLHF. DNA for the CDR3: TGTGCCAGCAGCCCCGGGACAGCGAATTCACCCCTCCACTTT.

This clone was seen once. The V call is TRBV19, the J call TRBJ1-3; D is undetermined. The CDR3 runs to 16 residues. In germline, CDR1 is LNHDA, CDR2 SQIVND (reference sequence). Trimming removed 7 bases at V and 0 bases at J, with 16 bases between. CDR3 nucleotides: TGTGCCAGTACCCCGACTGACCGTTACTCTGGAAACACCATATATTTT. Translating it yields CASTPTDRYSGNTIYF.

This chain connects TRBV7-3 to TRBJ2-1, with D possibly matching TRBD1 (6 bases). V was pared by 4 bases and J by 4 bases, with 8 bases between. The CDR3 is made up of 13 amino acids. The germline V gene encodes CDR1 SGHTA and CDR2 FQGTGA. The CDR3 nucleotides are TGTGCCAGCAGCTCGGGACATTACAATGAGCAGTTCTTC. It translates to CASSSGHYNEQFF.

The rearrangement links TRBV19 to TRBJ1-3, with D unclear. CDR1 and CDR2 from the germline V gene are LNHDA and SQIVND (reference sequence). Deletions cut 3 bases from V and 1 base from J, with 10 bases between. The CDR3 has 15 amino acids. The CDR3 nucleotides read TGTGCCAGTAGTATGGGCGGGGAGTCTGGAAACACCATATATTTT. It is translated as CASSMGGESGNTIYF.

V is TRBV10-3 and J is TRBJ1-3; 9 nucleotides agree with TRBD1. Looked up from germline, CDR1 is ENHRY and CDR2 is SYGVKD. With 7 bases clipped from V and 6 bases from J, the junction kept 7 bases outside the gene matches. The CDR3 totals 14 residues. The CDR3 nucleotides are TGTGCCATCAATTCGGGACAGGGCTCAAACACCATATATTTT. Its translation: CAINSGQGSNTIYF.

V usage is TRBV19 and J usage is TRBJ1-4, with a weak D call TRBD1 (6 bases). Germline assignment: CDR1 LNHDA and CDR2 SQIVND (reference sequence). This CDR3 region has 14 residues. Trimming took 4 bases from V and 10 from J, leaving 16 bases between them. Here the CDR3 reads CASSNNGQSGKLFF. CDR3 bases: TGTGCCAGTAGTAACAACGGACAGTCGGGAAAACTGTTTTTT.

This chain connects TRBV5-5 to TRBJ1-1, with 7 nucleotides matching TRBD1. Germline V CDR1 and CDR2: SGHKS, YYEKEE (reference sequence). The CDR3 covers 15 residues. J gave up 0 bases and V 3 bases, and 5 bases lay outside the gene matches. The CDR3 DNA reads TGTGCCAGCAGCTACCAGACAGGGTTGAACACTGAAGCTTTCTTT. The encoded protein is CASSYQTGLNTEAFF.

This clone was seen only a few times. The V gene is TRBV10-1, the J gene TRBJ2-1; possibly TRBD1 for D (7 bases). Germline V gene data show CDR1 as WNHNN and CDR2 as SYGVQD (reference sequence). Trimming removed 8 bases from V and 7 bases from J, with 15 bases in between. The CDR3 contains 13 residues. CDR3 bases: TGCGCCAGCCGGAGGGGGCGAGGGAATGAGCAGTTCTTC. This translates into CASRRGRGNEQFF.

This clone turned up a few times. The CDR3 nucleotides read TGTGCCAGCAGCTTCCAGGCTAACACCGGGGAGCTGTTTTTT. Translated: CASSFQANTGELFF. The chain recombines TRBV5-8 with TRBJ2-2; D not certain. V was cut by 2 bases and J by 2 bases, with 7 bases left in between. CDR3 length: 14 residues. Germline lookup yields CDR1 SGHTS and CDR2 YDEGEE.

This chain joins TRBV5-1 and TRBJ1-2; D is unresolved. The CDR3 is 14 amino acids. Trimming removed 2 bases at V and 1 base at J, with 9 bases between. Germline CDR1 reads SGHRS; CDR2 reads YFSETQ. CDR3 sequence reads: CASSFDTFNYGYTF. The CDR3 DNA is TGCGCCAGCAGCTTCGACACCTTTAACTATGGCTACACCTTC.

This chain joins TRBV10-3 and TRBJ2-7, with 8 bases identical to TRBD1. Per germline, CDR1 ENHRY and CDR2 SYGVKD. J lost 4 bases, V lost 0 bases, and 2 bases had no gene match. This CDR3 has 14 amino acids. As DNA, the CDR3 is TGTGCCATCAGTGAGTCGAGGACAGGGTACGAGCAGTACTTC. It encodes CAISESRTGYEQYF.

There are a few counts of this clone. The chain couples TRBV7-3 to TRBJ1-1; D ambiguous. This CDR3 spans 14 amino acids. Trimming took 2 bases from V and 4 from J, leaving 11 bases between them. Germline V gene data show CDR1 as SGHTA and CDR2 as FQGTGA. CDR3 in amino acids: CASSLDGEFTEAFF. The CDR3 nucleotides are TGTGCCAGCAGCTTAGATGGTGAGTTCACTGAAGCTTTCTTT.

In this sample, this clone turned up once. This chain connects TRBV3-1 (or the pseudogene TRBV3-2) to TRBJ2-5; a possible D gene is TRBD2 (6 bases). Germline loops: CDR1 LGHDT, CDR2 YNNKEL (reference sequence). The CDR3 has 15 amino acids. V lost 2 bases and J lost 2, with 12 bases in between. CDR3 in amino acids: CASSQPGVRQETQYF. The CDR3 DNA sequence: TGTGCCAGCAGCCAACCGGGGGTTAGGCAAGAGACCCAGTACTTC.

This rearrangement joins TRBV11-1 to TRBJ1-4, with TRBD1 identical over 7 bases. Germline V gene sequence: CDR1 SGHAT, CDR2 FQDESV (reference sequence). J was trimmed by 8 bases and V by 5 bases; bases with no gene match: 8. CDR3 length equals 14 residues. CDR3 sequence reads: CASSVTGVAEKLFF. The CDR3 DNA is TGTGCCAGCAGCGTAACAGGGGTAGCAGAAAAACTGTTTTTT.

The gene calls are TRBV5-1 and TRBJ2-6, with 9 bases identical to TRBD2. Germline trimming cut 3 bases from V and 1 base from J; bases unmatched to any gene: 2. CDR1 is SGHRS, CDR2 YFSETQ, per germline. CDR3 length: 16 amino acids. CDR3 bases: TGCGCCAGCAGCTGGACTAGCGCGTCTGGGGCCAACGTCCTGACTTTC. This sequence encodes CASSWTSASGANVLTF.

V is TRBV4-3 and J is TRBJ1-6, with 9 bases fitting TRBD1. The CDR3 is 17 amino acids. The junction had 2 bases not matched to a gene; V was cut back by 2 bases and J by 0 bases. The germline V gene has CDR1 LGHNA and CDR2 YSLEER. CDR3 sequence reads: CASSQRTGDSYNSPLHF. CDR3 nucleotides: TGCGCCAGCAGCCAAAGGACAGGGGACTCCTATAATTCACCCCTCCACTTT.

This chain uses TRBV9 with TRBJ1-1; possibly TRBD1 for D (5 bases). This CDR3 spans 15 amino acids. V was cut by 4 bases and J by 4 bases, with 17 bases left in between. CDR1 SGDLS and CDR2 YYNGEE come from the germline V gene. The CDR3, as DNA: TGTGCCAGCAGCCCCCGTTTGGGGGGAGGCACTGAAGCTTTCTTT. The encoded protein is CASSPRLGGGTEAFF.

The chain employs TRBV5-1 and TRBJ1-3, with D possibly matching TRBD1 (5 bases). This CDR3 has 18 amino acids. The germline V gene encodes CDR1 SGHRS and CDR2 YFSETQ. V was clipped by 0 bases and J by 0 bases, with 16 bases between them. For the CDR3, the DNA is TGCGCCAGCAGCTTGGTCGGTATAGGGGTCACCTCTGGAAACACCATATATTTT. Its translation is CASSLVGIGVTSGNTIYF.

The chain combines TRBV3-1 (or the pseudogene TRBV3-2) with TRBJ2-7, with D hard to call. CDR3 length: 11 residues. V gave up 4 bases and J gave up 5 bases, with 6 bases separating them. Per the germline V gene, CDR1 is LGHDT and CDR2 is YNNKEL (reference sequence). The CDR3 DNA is TGTGCCAGCAGCCTGCAGGACGAGCAGTACTTC. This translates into CASSLQDEQYF.

The CDR3 loop reads CASSLQDSPLHF. The CDR3 DNA sequence: TGTGCCAGCAGCTTACAAGATTCACCCCTCCACTTT. The chain has TRBV5-4 and TRBJ1-6, with D hard to call. The germline V gene has CDR1 SGHNT and CDR2 YYREEE (reference sequence). This CDR3 region has 12 residues. Deletions cut 2 bases from V and 8 bases from J, with 5 bases between. Full variable domain (missing parts from reference TRBV5-4 and TRBJ1-6): ETGVTQSPTHLIKTRGQQVTLRCSSQSGHNTVSWYQQALGQGPQFIFQYYREEENGRGNFPPRFSGLQFPNYSSELNVNALELDDSALYLCASSLQDSPLHFGNGTRLTVT.

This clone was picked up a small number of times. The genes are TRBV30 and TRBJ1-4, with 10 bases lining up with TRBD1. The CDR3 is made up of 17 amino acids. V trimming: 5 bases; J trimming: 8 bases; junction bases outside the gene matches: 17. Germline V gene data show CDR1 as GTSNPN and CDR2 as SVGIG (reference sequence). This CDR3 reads CAWASGTGEYLREKLFF. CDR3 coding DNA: TGTGCCTGGGCTTCCGGGACAGGGGAATACTTGAGGGAAAAACTGTTTTTT.